What follows are 28 T cell receptor beta chains derived from one specimen sequenced in a study of shared clonotypes between healthy human individuals. The repertoire was sequenced with immunoSEQ multiplex PCR; TCRdb's copy has only in-frame clones and lacks some. The sample includes about 490,000 clones, about three quarters of them seen just once. The sequencing input was PBMCs. These receptor sequences come from a woman aged 40 to 50 in good health. Some clones in this sample may be carry-over from other donors' samples.

CDR3 region: CASSPSLAGYNEQFF. The DNA for the CDR3 is TGTGCCAGCTCACCAAGCCTAGCGGGGTACAATGAGCAGTTCTTC. V and J are TRBV18 and TRBJ2-1, with TRBD2 matching over 9 bases. With V trimmed by 2 bases and J by 4 bases, 3 bases remained unmatched. CDR3 length: 15 amino acids. Germline V gene data show CDR1 as KGHSH and CDR2 as LQKENI.

J is TRBJ2-7 and V is TRBV7-2, with a weak D call TRBD1 (5 bases). The CDR3 is made up of 14 amino acids. Trimming stripped 5 bases from V and 0 bases from J, with 11 bases between. Germline V gene sequence: CDR1 SGHTA, CDR2 FQGNSA. This chain's CDR3 is CASSLDRYSYEQYF. Written as DNA, the CDR3 is TGTGCCAGCAGCCTTGACAGATACTCCTACGAGCAGTACTTC. The entire variable domain, with the rest obtained from reference TRBV7-2 and TRBJ2-7, is as follows: GAGVSQSPSNKVTEKGKDVELRCDPISGHTALYWYRQSLGQGLEFLIYFQGNSAPDKSGLPSDRFSAERTGGSVSTLTIQRTQQEDSAVYLCASSLDRYSYEQYFGPGTRLTVT.

The V call is TRBV25-1, the J call TRBJ2-1, with TRBD2 matching over 13 bases. This CDR3 comprises 16 residues. J gave up 5 bases and V 1 base, and 2 bases lay outside the gene matches. Germline CDR1 and CDR2: MGHDK and SYGVNS. The CDR3 region is CASSEFGLAGDNEQFF. CDR3 in DNA: TGTGCCAGCAGTGAATTTGGACTAGCGGGGGACAATGAGCAGTTCTTC.

The gene calls are TRBV18 and TRBJ1-3, with D uncertain. The germline V gene has CDR1 KGHSH and CDR2 LQKENI. The CDR3 is 15 amino acids. The V and J ends lost 3 bases and 0 bases respectively, with 9 bases between them. CDR3 bases: TGTGCCAGCTCACCTCCCGGAAGCTCTGGAAACACCATATATTTT. Amino acid sequence: CASSPPGSSGNTIYF. Using reference TRBV18 and TRBJ1-3 for the parts outside the CDR3, the full variable domain is NAGVMQNPRHLVRRRGQEARLRCSPMKGHSHVYWYRQLPEEGLKFMVYLQKENIIDESGMPKERFSAEFPKEGPSILRIQQVVRGDSAAYFCASSPPGSSGNTIYFGEGSWLTVV.

In this sample, this clone turned up once. The J gene is TRBJ2-1, the V gene TRBV5-1; D is perhaps TRBD1 (6 bases). The CDR3 is 14 amino acids. V dropped 5 bases and J dropped 5 bases, with 14 bases sitting between them. Germline-derived CDR1 and CDR2 are SGHRS and YFSETQ. CDR3 DNA sequence: TGCGCCAGCAGAGTAGGACAGATCCACAATGAGCAGTTCTTC. Protein: CASRVGQIHNEQFF.

The rearrangement joins TRBV29-1 to TRBJ2-3; maybe TRBD2 (6 bases). The CDR3 runs to 14 residues. The germline V gene has CDR1 SQVTM and CDR2 ANQGSEA. With 3 bases removed from V and 9 bases from J, the gap between germline ends came to 19 bases. The CDR3 sequence: CSVELAPAGGTQYF. The CDR3 DNA is TGCAGCGTTGAGCTAGCGCCCGCGGGTGGGACGCAGTATTTT.

There are a few counts of this clone. The chain is built from TRBV4-2 and TRBJ2-6; 8 bases match TRBD1. This CDR3 has 18 residues. The junction had 8 bases not matched to a gene; V was cut back by 4 bases and J by 0 bases. Germline CDR1 reads LGHNA; CDR2 reads YNFKEQ. The CDR3 DNA is TGTGCCAGCAGCCCTCGGGACAGGTTTCCCTCTGGGGCCAACGTCCTGACTTTC. Translation gives CASSPRDRFPSGANVLTF.

This chain joins TRBV7-9 and TRBJ1-5; D is undetermined. The germline CDR1 and CDR2 sequences are SEHNR and FQNEAQ (reference sequence). There are 17 residues in the CDR3. V was cut by 5 bases and J by 4 bases, with 21 bases left in between. CDR3 sequence (DNA): TGTGCCAGCAGCCACGCGGCCCGGGGAACCCTAAATCAGCCCCAGCATTTT. As protein: CASSHAARGTLNQPQHF.

Comments on this clone: In the same sample, other DNA sequences code for this CDR3. The CDR3, as DNA: TGTGCCAGCAGTTTATCCACAGGGGGGTATGGCTACACCTTC. This sequence encodes CASSLSTGGYGYTF. The chain carries TRBV28 and TRBJ1-2, with 8 positions matching TRBD1. V gave up 1 base and J gave up 5 bases; unmatched junction bases: 3. The CDR3 is made up of 14 amino acids. Germline CDR1 MDHEN, CDR2 SYDVKM.

The V call is TRBV5-1, the J call TRBJ2-1; 10 bases are a match to TRBD2. V lost 5 bases and J lost 6; bases outside the gene matches: 8. The CDR3 length is 15 residues. Looked up from germline, CDR1 is SGHRS and CDR2 is YFSETQ. CDR3 DNA: TGCGCCAGCAGGGAGGGTCTAGCGGGAGTCAATGAGCAGTTCTTC. Translated: CASREGLAGVNEQFF.

About this clone: A much larger clone lies one base from this, so it may be a read error. Other DNA sequences in the same sample also yield this CDR3. The chain carries TRBV30 and TRBJ2-7; D is unresolved. CDR3 length equals 12 residues. The germline V gene encodes CDR1 GTSNPN and CDR2 SVGIG (reference sequence). The CDR3 here is CAWSGSAPEQYF. The DNA for the CDR3 is TGTGCTTGGAGTGGAAGTGCCCCCGAGCAGTACTTC.

The rearrangement links TRBV28 to TRBJ1-1; D call uncertain. Trimming shortened V by 5 bases and J by 3 bases, and 13 bases separated the two germline ends. The CDR3 has 14 amino acids. In germline, CDR1 is MDHEN, CDR2 SYDVKM. CDR3 coding DNA: TGTGCCAGCAGTCCCCCGATTGGATACACTGAAGCTTTCTTT. As protein: CASSPPIGYTEAFF.

V and J are TRBV7-2 and TRBJ2-7, with D tentatively TRBD1 or TRBD2 (6 bases each). V lost 4 bases and J 5 bases, leaving 12 bases between the germline ends. This CDR3 spans 13 amino acids. The germline gives CDR1 SGHTA, CDR2 FQGNSA. CDR3 in DNA: TGTGCCAGCAGCTCACCGGGGGCTAACGAGCAGTACTTC. Translation gives CASSSPGANEQYF.

The chain has TRBV7-2 and TRBJ2-7, with TRBD1 as a possible D gene (6 bases). The germline CDR1 and CDR2 sequences are SGHTA and FQGNSA. V was cut by 1 base and J by 6 bases, with 10 bases left in between. There are 13 residues in the CDR3. CDR3 in amino acids: CASSLDRVAEQYF. The CDR3 DNA is TGTGCCAGCAGCTTAGACAGGGTGGCCGAGCAGTACTTC. The full variable domain, its missing parts supplied by reference TRBV7-2 and TRBJ2-7, is GAGVSQSPSNKVTEKGKDVELRCDPISGHTALYWYRQSLGQGLEFLIYFQGNSAPDKSGLPSDRFSAERTGGSVSTLTIQRTQQEDSAVYLCASSLDRVAEQYFGPGTRLTVT.

This clone was seen only once. The chain has TRBV19 and TRBJ1-4; a weak D match, TRBD1 (6 bases). Germline V lookup: CDR1 LNHDA, CDR2 SQIVND (reference sequence). V dropped 6 bases and J dropped 8 bases, with 25 bases sitting between them. This CDR3 region has 17 residues. CDR3 region: CASRRAGESSAWEKLFF. In DNA form, the CDR3 reads TGTGCCAGTAGGAGGGCAGGGGAGAGCTCCGCGTGGGAAAAACTGTTTTTT. Drawing the rest from reference TRBV19 and TRBJ1-4, the complete variable domain is DGGITQSPKYLFRKEGQNVTLSCEQNLNHDAMYWYRQDPGQGLRLIYYSQIVNDFQKGDIAEGYSVSREKKESFPLTVTSAQKNPTAFYLCASRRAGESSAWEKLFFGSGTQLSVL.

This clone came up a few times. The chain employs TRBV5-1 and TRBJ2-2, with 8 bases aligning to TRBD2. This CDR3 is built from 19 residues. The germline V gene has CDR1 SGHRS and CDR2 YFSETQ. V gave up 0 bases and J gave up 5 bases; unmatched junction bases: 15. DNA for the CDR3: TGCGCCAGCAGCTTGGCCCTAGGGGATCCAGCGGGAGAAACCGGGGAGCTGTTTTTT. It yields the protein CASSLALGDPAGETGELFF.

The V gene is TRBV19, the J gene TRBJ1-3; 10 bases line up with TRBD1. Trimming at V came to 6 bases and at J to 0 bases, leaving 5 bases not matched to a gene. The CDR3 consists of 16 residues. Germline V gives CDR1 LNHDA, CDR2 SQIVND (reference sequence). Written as DNA, the CDR3 is TGTGCCAGTAGCGGACAGGGGGTGTCCTCTGGAAACACCATATATTTT. It encodes CASSGQGVSSGNTIYF.

This chain joins TRBV6-1 and TRBJ2-2, with TRBD1 as a possible D gene (5 bases). V lost 6 bases and J 4 bases, leaving 12 bases between the germline ends. The length of the CDR3 is 14 residues. CDR1 and CDR2 (germline): MNHNS, SASEGT. CDR3 loop: CASSGRQSTGELFF. CDR3 bases: TGTGCCAGCAGCGGTCGACAGTCCACCGGGGAGCTGTTTTTT.

The chain employs TRBV28 and TRBJ2-3, with 8 bases aligning to TRBD2. The V and J ends lost 5 bases and 0 bases, in that order; junction bases with no gene match: 7. The CDR3 totals 16 residues. Germline assignment: CDR1 MDHEN and CDR2 SYDVKM. The CDR3 bases are TGTGCCAGCAGTGGCCCAGCGGGGGCTAGCACAGATACGCAGTATTTT. Amino acids: CASSGPAGASTDTQYF.

The DNA of the CDR3 is TGTGCCAGCTCACCGAAGGGACAAGAGACCCAGTACTTC. It yields the protein CASSPKGQETQYF. The chain recombines TRBV18 with TRBJ2-5; D unresolved. In germline, CDR1 is KGHSH, CDR2 LQKENI. V shed 3 bases and J shed 2 bases, with 7 bases lying between them. CDR3 length: 13 residues.

V usage is TRBV30 and J usage is TRBJ1-6; TRBD1 might be the D (6 bases). CDR1 is GTSNPN and CDR2 is SVGIG in the germline V gene (reference sequence). The CDR3 has 15 amino acids. V lost 1 base and J lost 5, with 12 bases in between. CDR3 DNA: TGTGCCTGGAGTGGTGGGACACCAAATAATTCACCCCTCCACTTT. Translated, it gives CAWSGGTPNNSPLHF.

This chain joins TRBV29-1 and TRBJ2-7; TRBD1 aligns across 9 bases. Unmatched junction bases numbered 7, after V lost 7 bases and J lost 3 bases. The length of the CDR3 is 13 residues. Germline V gives CDR1 SQVTM, CDR2 ANQGSEA. The DNA of the CDR3 is TGCAGCGCGGCGACGGGACAGGGCTACGAGCAGTACTTC. Protein product: CSAATGQGYEQYF.

This sequence joins TRBV7-3 and TRBJ2-1, with 12 bases fitting TRBD2. The CDR3 has 15 amino acids. CDR1 and CDR2 from the germline V gene are SGHTA and FQGTGA. The ends lost 5 bases at V and 7 bases at J; junction bases unmatched: 6. The CDR3 region is CASSRRLAGDNEQFF. The DNA for the CDR3 is TGTGCCAGCAGCCGCAGACTAGCGGGAGATAATGAGCAGTTCTTC.

This chain connects TRBV18 to TRBJ2-7; TRBD2 is a possible D gene (6 bases). Per germline, CDR1 KGHSH and CDR2 LQKENI. The V end lost 2 bases, the J end lost 1 base, and 12 bases lay between the germline ends. The CDR3 has 15 amino acids. This CDR3 reads CASSPTGTPSYEQYF. DNA of the CDR3: TGTGCCAGCTCACCAACCGGGACTCCGTCCTACGAGCAGTACTTC.

The V gene is TRBV4-3, the J gene TRBJ1-4, with 8 bases fitting TRBD1. The CDR3 extends over 15 amino acids. The junction had 3 bases not matched to a gene; V was cut back by 1 base and J by 5 bases. The germline V gene has CDR1 LGHNA and CDR2 YSLEER. DNA for the CDR3: TGCGCCAGCAGCCAAGGGGGGACAGGAAATGAAAAACTGTTTTTT. Amino acids: CASSQGGTGNEKLFF.

The chain links TRBV28 to TRBJ1-5, with D uncertain. Between the trimmed V and J ends, which lost 2 bases and 3 bases, there was a span of 8 bases. CDR3 length: 14 residues. Germline V gene lookup returns CDR1 MDHEN and CDR2 SYDVKM. CDR3 nucleotide sequence: TGTGCCAGCAGTTTACCCGGGATCAATCAGCCCCAGCATTTT. This encodes CASSLPGINQPQHF.

The chain employs TRBV9 and TRBJ2-1, with 7 bases aligning to TRBD1. Trimming removed 0 bases from V and 2 bases from J; junction bases left unmatched: 5. Germline V gene sequence: CDR1 SGDLS, CDR2 YYNGEE. The CDR3 sequence is 16 residues long. The CDR3 loop reads CASSVAGQAPYNEQFF. The CDR3 DNA is TGTGCCAGCAGCGTAGCTGGACAGGCCCCCTACAATGAGCAGTTCTTC.

As concerns this clone: A far bigger clonotype differs at one base, so this is likely a read error. This chain connects TRBV30 to TRBJ2-1; weak D call: TRBD2 (5 bases). Per the germline V gene, CDR1 is GTSNPN and CDR2 is SVGIG (reference sequence). The V gene lost 2 bases and the J gene lost 3 bases, with 8 bases spanning the gap. The CDR3 covers 13 residues. The CDR3 region has the DNA TGTGCCTGGAGTATTACTAGCTACAATGAGCAGTTCTTC. It specifies CAWSITSYNEQFF. The full variable domain, rest sourced from reference TRBV30 and TRBJ2-1, is SQTIHQWPATLVQPVGSPLSLECTVEGTSNPNLYWYRQAAGRGLQLLFYSVGIGQISSEVPQNLSASRPQDRQFILSSKKLLLSDSGFYLCAWSITSYNEQFFGPGTRLTVL.